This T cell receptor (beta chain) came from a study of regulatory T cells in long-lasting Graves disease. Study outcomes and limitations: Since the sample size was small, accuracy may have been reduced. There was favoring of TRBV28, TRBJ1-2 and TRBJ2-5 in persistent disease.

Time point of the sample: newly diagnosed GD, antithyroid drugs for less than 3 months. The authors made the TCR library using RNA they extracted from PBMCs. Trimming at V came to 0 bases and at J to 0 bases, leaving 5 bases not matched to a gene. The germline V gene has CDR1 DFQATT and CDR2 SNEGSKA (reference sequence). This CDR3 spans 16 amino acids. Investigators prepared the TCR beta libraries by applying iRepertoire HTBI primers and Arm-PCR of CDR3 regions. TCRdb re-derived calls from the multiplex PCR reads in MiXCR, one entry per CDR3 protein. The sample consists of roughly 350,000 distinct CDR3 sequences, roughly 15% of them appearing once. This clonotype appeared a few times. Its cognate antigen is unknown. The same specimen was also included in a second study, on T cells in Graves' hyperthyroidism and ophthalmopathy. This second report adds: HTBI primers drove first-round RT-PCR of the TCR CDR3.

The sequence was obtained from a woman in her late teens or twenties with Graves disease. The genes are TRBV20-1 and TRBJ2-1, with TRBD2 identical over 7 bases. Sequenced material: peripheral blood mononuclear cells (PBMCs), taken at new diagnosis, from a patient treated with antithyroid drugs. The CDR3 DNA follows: TGCAGTGCTAGAGATCCCGGCGGGAGCTCCTACAATGAGCAGTTCTTC. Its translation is CSARDPGGSSYNEQFF.